This entry is about one TCR beta chain. CD8 cells regarded as naive lacked CD45RO, were positively chosen for CCR7, and omitted terminally differentiated effector memory CD45RA+ cells. The data stem from a study of shared clonotypes between healthy human individuals. Running of the assay took place at deep level. In the original processing: Filtering differed for immunoSEQ, which gave only junction sequences without quality scores. Sequencing used immunoSEQ multiplex PCR; TCRdb keeps in-frame clones, though not all of them. The DNA was the basis for D and trimming; V, J and clone size are from that table. The table has 550,000 to 750,000 clones, about 92% seen once. V was pared by 4 bases and J by 5 bases, with 15 bases between. The germline CDR1 and CDR2 sequences are SGDLS and YYNGEE. The CDR3 length is 14 residues.

The chain combines TRBV9 with TRBJ1-2, with a weak D call TRBD1 (5 bases). The TCR sequence derives from a man in his thirties or forties in good health. The specimen sequenced was naive CD8+ T cells sorted from blood. The CDR3 protein is CASSPRGLRYGYTF. The DNA for the CDR3 is TGTGCCAGCAGCCCTCGGGGGTTAAGGTATGGCTACACCTTC. The whole variable domain, remainder taken from reference TRBV9 and TRBJ1-2, is DSGVTQTPKHLITATGQRVTLRCSPRSGDLSVYWYQQSLDQGLQFLIQYYNGEERAKGNILERFSAQQFPDLHSELNLSSLELGDSALYFCASSPRGLRYGYTFGSGTRLTVV.